This T cell receptor (beta chain) was recorded in a study of OX40 agonist ivuxolimab in advanced cancers. Background on the study: Patients in dose escalation had liver, melanoma, kidney or head and neck cancers. Earlier anti-PD-1, anti-PD-L1 or anti-CTLA-4 therapy was permitted; roughly 40% had received some. The study, taken as a whole, reports: Expanded clones were, on average, more numerous in CD8+ T cells than in CD4+. Low normalized T-cell clonal expansion was additionally recorded for some nonresponders.

Only one count was recorded for this clone. Its antigen is still unknown. TCRdb's copy holds only in-frame clones and misses some; the assay was immunoSEQ multiplex PCR. The profile shows some 95,000 clones, 92% of them singletons. Trimming shortened V by 4 bases and J by 9 bases, and 16 bases separated the two germline ends. Germline loops: CDR1 GTSNPN, CDR2 SVGIG (reference sequence). The CDR3 has 14 amino acids. The rearrangement links TRBV30 to TRBJ1-6; D is uncertain. The material was CD4+ or CD8+ T cells sorted from blood, obtained in a trial of the OX40 agonist ivuxolimab. The TCR originated in an adult with an advanced solid tumor such as melanoma, head and neck, liver or kidney cancer. The chain's CDR3 is CAWKIQWGSSPLHF. CDR3 coding DNA: TGTGCCTGGAAGATACAGTGGGGTAGTTCACCCCTCCACTTT.